This TCR beta chain was profiled in a study of T cells in Graves' hyperthyroidism and ophthalmopathy. Amplified regions were TCR beta CDR3 sequences from RNA transcripts. HTBI primers were the set used in a first-round RT-PCR of the TCR CDR3. One entry per CDR3 protein, called by TCRdb with MiXCR from the multiplex PCR reads. Altogether roughly 630,000 distinct CDR3 sequences are present, 15% to 18% being singletons, with the ten largest covering around 7.3%. This clonotype was counted between two and nine times. Trimming took 5 bases from V and 5 from J; bases not matched to a gene: 12. CDR1 and CDR2 from the germline V gene are PRHDT and FYEKMQ (reference sequence). CDR3 length: 15 residues.

The V and J genes are TRBV13 and TRBJ2-7, with 7 nucleotides matching TRBD1. This receptor was taken from a woman aged 25 to 45 with Graves' hyperthyroidism. Sequencing was done on a sample of blood. The CDR3, as DNA: TGTGCCAGCAGCACAGGGGCGGATGCGTCGAACGAGCAGTACTTC. Protein sequence: CASSTGADASNEQYF.